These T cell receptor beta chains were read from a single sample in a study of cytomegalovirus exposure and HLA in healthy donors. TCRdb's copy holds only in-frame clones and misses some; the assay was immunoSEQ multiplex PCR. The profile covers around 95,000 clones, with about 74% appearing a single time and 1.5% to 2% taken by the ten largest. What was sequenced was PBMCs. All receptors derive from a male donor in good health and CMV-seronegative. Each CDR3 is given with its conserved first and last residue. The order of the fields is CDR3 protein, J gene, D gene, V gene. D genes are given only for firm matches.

CDR3aa: CASSSPGQATGELFF
j_gene: TRBJ2-2
d_gene: TRBD1
v_gene: TRBV28

CDR3aa: CASSAGGWDRVNEQFF
j_gene: TRBJ2-1
d_gene: TRBD1
v_gene: TRBV19

CDR3aa: CASSSGRAISGNEQFF
j_gene: TRBJ2-1
d_gene: TRBD2
v_gene: TRBV18

CDR3aa: CASSFPGTSGNLEQFF
j_gene: TRBJ2-1
d_gene: TRBD2
v_gene: TRBV27

CDR3aa: CSVEVGGIFTDTQYF
j_gene: TRBJ2-3
d_gene: .
v_gene: TRBV29-1

CDR3aa: CASSSKLAGGPRYEQFF
j_gene: TRBJ2-1
d_gene: TRBD2
v_gene: TRBV28

CDR3aa: CASGGRGYEQYF
j_gene: TRBJ2-7
d_gene: TRBD2
v_gene: TRBV7-9

CDR3aa: CASSLGGSDRRSYEQYF
j_gene: TRBJ2-7
d_gene: TRBD1
v_gene: TRBV7-9

CDR3aa: CASSQGSGSVYEQYF
j_gene: TRBJ2-7
d_gene: TRBD2
v_gene: TRBV4-3

CDR3aa: CASSWTVGEQYF
j_gene: TRBJ2-7
d_gene: .
v_gene: TRBV27

CDR3aa: CASSQAGSGGNQPQHF
j_gene: TRBJ1-5
d_gene: .
v_gene: TRBV4-1

CDR3aa: CASSPPTEYYEQYF
j_gene: TRBJ2-7
d_gene: .
v_gene: TRBV18

CDR3aa: CASSLAGGRDTQYF
j_gene: TRBJ2-3
d_gene: .
v_gene: TRBV7-6

CDR3aa: CASGLLYPTGVVRQPQHF
j_gene: TRBJ1-5
d_gene: TRBD1
v_gene: TRBV12-5

CDR3aa: CSSSLTVYEQYF
j_gene: TRBJ2-7
d_gene: .
v_gene: TRBV7-9

CDR3aa: CASSHGTTLETQYF
j_gene: TRBJ2-5
d_gene: TRBD2
v_gene: TRBV5-4

CDR3aa: CASSPPGTGGETQYF
j_gene: TRBJ2-5
d_gene: TRBD2
v_gene: TRBV25-1

CDR3aa: CAWSVARGRLAFF
j_gene: TRBJ1-1
d_gene: TRBD1
v_gene: TRBV30

CDR3aa: CASTTDFEDEQFF
j_gene: TRBJ2-1
d_gene: .
v_gene: TRBV6-1

CDR3aa: CASRLLSSGNTIYF
j_gene: TRBJ1-3
d_gene: .
v_gene: TRBV10-1

CDR3aa: CASSAQGGSSGNTIYF
j_gene: TRBJ1-3
d_gene: .
v_gene: TRBV7-9

CDR3aa: CASSSRRETDTQYF
j_gene: TRBJ2-3
d_gene: .
v_gene: TRBV5-8

CDR3aa: CALTGENEKLFF
j_gene: TRBJ1-4
d_gene: TRBD1
v_gene: TRBV2

CDR3aa: CASSLKNGGHRETEAFF
j_gene: TRBJ1-1
d_gene: .
v_gene: TRBV27

CDR3aa: CASGLVKLAATYEQYF
j_gene: TRBJ2-7
d_gene: TRBD2
v_gene: TRBV12-5

CDR3aa: CAWSVLRGQPTGELFF
j_gene: TRBJ2-2
d_gene: .
v_gene: TRBV30

CDR3aa: CASSQDPINQPQHF
j_gene: TRBJ1-5
d_gene: .
v_gene: TRBV4-1

CDR3aa: CASSPPEDGQPQHF
j_gene: TRBJ1-5
d_gene: .
v_gene: TRBV18

CDR3aa: CASHFGQNTGELFF
j_gene: TRBJ2-2
d_gene: .
v_gene: TRBV28

CDR3aa: CASSFSETQYF
j_gene: TRBJ2-5
d_gene: .
v_gene: TRBV5-1

CDR3aa: CASGTGTDYNEQFF
j_gene: TRBJ2-1
d_gene: TRBD1
v_gene: TRBV12-5

CDR3aa: CASSSGRLAGMAWDEQFF
j_gene: TRBJ2-1
d_gene: TRBD2
v_gene: TRBV7-3

CDR3aa: CASSQSGRPTYEQYF
j_gene: TRBJ2-7
d_gene: TRBD2
v_gene: TRBV4-2

CDR3aa: CASSMGGRQPKANEQFF
j_gene: TRBJ2-1
d_gene: .
v_gene: TRBV19

CDR3aa: CASSVGGSVLFEAFF
j_gene: TRBJ1-1
d_gene: .
v_gene: TRBV9